These 3 T cell receptor beta chains were all obtained from the same sample, sequenced in a study of blood T cell repertoires in COVID-19. This table comes from immunoSEQ multiplex PCR, and its TCRdb copy is limited to in-frame clones, with some not included. The repertoire holds about 240,000 clones, with approximately 86% as singletons. The source material was peripheral blood. These receptors were collected from a man between 60 and 70 years old who had recovered from COVID-19.

V and J are TRBV30 and TRBJ2-1; 10 nucleotides align to TRBD2. Trimming removed 0 bases from V and 10 bases from J; junction bases left unmatched: 12. CDR1 is GTSNPN and CDR2 is SVGIG in the germline V gene (reference sequence). The CDR3 has 16 amino acids. The CDR3, as DNA: TGTGCCTGGAGTGTATCAGCGGGGGGGCCGCTTACCGAGCAGTTCTTC. Its protein is CAWSVSAGGPLTEQFF. Drawing the rest from reference TRBV30 and TRBJ2-1, the complete variable domain is SQTIHQWPATLVQPVGSPLSLECTVEGTSNPNLYWYRQAAGRGLQLLFYSVGIGQISSEVPQNLSASRPQDRQFILSSKKLLLSDSGFYLCAWSVSAGGPLTEQFFGPGTRLTVL.

This clone showed up just a few times. V usage is TRBV7-2 and J usage is TRBJ1-6; D may be TRBD1 (5 bases). Germline values: CDR1 SGHTA, CDR2 FQGNSA. The V end lost 4 bases, the J end lost 5 bases, and 21 bases lay between the germline ends. This CDR3 is 18 amino acids long. The CDR3 protein is CASSSQPPRQINNSPLHF. CDR3 coding DNA: TGTGCCAGCAGCTCTCAACCTCCTAGACAGATCAATAATTCACCCCTCCACTTT.

The rearrangement links TRBV4-1 to TRBJ2-2, with D perhaps matching TRBD1 (5 bases). Germline V gene data show CDR1 as MGHRA and CDR2 as YSYEKL. Trimming pared 2 bases from V and 6 bases from J, leaving 10 bases between. The CDR3 has 14 residues. The chain's CDR3 is CASSQTGRPGELFF. CDR3 DNA: TGCGCCAGCAGCCAAACAGGTCGCCCCGGGGAGCTGTTTTTT.